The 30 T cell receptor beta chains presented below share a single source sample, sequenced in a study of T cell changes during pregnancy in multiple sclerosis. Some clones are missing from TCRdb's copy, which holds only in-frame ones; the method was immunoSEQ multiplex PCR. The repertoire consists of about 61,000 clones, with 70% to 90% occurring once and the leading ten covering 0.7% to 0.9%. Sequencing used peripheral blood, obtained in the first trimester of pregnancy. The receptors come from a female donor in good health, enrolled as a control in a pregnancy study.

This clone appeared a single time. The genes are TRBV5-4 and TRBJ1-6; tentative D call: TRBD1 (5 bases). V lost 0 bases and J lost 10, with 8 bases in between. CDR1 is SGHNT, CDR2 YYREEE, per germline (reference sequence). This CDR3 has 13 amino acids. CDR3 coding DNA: TGTGCCAGCAGCTTGGATAGGGGATCACCCCTCCACTTT. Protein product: CASSLDRGSPLHF.

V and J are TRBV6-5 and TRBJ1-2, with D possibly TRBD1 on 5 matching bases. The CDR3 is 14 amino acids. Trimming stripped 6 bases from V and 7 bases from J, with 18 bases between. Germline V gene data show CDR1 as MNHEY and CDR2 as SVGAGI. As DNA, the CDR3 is TGTGCCAGCAGCCCCGCAGGGAGGGAGTCTGGCTACACCTTC. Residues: CASSPAGRESGYTF.

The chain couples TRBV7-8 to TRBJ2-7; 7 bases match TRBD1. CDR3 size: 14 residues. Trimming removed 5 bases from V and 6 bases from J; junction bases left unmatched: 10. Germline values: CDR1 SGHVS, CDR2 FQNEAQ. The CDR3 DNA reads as TGTGCCAGCAGCGAAGACAGGGCTCGTGCCGAGCAGTACTTC. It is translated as CASSEDRARAEQYF.

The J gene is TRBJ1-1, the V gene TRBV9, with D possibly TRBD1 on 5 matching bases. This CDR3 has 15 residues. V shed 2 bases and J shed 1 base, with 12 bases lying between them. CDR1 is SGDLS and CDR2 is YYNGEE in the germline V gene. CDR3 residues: CASSVFAGQNTEAFF. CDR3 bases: TGTGCCAGCAGCGTCTTTGCAGGGCAGAACACTGAAGCTTTCTTT.

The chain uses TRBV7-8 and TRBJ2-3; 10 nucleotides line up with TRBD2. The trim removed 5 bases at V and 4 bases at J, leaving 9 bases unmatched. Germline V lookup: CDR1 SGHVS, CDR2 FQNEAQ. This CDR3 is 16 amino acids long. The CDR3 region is CASSPSGGAFPDTQYF. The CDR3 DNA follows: TGTGCCAGCAGCCCGAGCGGGGGGGCCTTCCCAGATACGCAGTATTTT.

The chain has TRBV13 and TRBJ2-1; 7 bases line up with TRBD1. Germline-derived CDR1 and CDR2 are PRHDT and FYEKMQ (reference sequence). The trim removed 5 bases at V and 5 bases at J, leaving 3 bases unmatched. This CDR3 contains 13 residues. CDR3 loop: CASSGDRDNEQFF. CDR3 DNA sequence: TGTGCCAGCAGCGGGGACAGAGACAATGAGCAGTTCTTC.

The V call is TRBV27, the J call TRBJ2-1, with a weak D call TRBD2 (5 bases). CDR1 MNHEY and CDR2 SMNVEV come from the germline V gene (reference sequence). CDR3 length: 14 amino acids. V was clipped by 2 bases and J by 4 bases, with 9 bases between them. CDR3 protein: CASSLRGQYNEQFF. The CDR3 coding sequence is TGTGCCAGCAGTTTACGGGGTCAATACAATGAGCAGTTCTTC.

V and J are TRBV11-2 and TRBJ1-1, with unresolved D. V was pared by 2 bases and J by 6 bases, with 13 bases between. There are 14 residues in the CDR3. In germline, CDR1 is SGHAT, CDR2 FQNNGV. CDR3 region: CASSLNGGRAEAFF. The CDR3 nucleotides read TGTGCCAGCAGCTTAAACGGAGGGAGGGCTGAAGCTTTCTTT.

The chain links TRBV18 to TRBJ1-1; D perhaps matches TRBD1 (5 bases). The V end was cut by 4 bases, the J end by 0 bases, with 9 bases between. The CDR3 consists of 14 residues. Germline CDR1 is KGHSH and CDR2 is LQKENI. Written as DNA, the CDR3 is TGTGCCAGCTCACTACCGACAGTGAACACTGAAGCTTTCTTT. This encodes CASSLPTVNTEAFF.

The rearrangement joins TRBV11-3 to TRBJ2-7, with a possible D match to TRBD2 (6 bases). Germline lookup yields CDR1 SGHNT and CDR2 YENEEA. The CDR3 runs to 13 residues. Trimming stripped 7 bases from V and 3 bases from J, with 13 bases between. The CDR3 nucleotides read TGTGCCAGCACCGGAGGGTACAGCTACGAGCAGTACTTC. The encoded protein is CASTGGYSYEQYF.

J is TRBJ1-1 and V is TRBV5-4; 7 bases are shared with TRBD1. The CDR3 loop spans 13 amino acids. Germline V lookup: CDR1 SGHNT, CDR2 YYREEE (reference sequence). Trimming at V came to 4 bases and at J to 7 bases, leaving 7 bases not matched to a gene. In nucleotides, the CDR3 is TGTGCCAGCAGCGCTCCAGGGGGTTATGAAGCTTTCTTT. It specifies CASSAPGGYEAFF.

The CDR3 region has the DNA TGTGCCAGCAGCTTGGACAGGGGCTGGGGTGGCGAGCAGTACTTC. Protein product: CASSLDRGWGGEQYF. The chain employs TRBV5-6 and TRBJ2-7; 7 nucleotides line up with TRBD1. Germline V gene sequence: CDR1 SGHDT, CDR2 YYEEEE. This CDR3 is built from 15 residues. J lost 6 bases, V lost 0 bases, and 9 bases had no gene match.

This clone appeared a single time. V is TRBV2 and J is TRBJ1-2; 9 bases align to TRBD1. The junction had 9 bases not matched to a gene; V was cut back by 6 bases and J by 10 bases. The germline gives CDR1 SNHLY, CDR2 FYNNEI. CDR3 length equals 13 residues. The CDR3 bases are TGTGCCAGCAGCGACCCTAGGACAGGGGACTACACCTTC. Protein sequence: CASSDPRTGDYTF.

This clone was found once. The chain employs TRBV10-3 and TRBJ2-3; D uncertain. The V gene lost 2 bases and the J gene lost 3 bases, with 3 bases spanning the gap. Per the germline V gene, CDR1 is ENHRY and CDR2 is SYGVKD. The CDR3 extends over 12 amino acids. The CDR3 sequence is CAISEETDTQYF. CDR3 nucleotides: TGTGCCATCAGTGAGGAGACAGATACGCAGTATTTT.

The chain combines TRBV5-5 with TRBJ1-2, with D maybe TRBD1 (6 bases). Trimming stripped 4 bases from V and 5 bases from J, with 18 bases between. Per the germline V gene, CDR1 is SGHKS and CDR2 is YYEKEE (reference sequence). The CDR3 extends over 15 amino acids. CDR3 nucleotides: TGTGCCAGCAGCCTCTGGGACACCCCCAGGTATGGCTACACCTTC. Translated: CASSLWDTPRYGYTF.

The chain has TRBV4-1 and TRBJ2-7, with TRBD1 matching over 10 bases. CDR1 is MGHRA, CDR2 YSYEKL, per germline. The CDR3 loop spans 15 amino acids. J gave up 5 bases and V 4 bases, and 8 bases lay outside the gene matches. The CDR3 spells CASSRTTGGGNEQYF. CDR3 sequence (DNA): TGCGCCAGCAGCCGGACGACAGGGGGCGGGAACGAGCAGTACTTC.

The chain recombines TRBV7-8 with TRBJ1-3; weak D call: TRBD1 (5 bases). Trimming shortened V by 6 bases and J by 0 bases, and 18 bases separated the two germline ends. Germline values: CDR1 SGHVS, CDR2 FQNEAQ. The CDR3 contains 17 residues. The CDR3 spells CASRAKRGKISGNTIYF. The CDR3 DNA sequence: TGTGCCAGCAGGGCTAAGCGGGGGAAGATCTCTGGAAACACCATATATTTT. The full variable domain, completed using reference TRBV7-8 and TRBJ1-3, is GAGVSQSPRYKVAKRGQDVALRCDPISGHVSLFWYQQALGQGPEFLTYFQNEAQLDKSGLPSDRFFAERPEGSVSTLKIQRTQQEDSAVYLCASRAKRGKISGNTIYFGEGSWLTVV.

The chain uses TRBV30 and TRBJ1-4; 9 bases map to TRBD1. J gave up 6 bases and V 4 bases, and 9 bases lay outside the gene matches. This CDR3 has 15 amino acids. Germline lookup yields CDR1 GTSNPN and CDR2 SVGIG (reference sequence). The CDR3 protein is CAWTFHRGRDEKLFF. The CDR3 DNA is TGTGCCTGGACGTTCCACAGGGGGCGAGATGAAAAACTGTTTTTT.

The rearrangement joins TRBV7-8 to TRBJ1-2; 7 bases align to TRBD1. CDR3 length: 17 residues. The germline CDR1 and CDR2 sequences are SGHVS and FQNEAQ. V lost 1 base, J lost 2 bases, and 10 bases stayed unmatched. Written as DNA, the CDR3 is TGTGCCAGCAGCTTAGGCCTCTTCACAGGGGCGAACTATGGCTACACCTTC. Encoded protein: CASSLGLFTGANYGYTF.

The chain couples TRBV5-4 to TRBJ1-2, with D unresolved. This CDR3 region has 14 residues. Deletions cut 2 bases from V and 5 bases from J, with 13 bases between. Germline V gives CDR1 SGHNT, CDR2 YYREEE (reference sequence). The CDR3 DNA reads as TGTGCCAGCAGCTTTATTTCTACAGATTATGGCTACACCTTC. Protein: CASSFISTDYGYTF.

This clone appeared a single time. CDR3 sequence reads: CASSQDSRVKDGYTF. CDR3 DNA sequence: TGCGCCAGCAGCCAAGATAGCAGGGTTAAGGATGGCTACACCTTC. The rearrangement joins TRBV4-3 to TRBJ1-2; D is perhaps TRBD1 (5 bases). The CDR3 contains 15 residues. CDR1 LGHNA and CDR2 YSLEER come from the germline V gene. The V end was cut by 0 bases, the J end by 6 bases, with 14 bases between.

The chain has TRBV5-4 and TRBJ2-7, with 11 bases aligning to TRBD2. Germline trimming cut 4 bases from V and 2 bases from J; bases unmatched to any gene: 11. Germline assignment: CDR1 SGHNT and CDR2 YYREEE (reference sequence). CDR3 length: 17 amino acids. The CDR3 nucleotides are TGTGCCAGCAGCCCAAGGACTAGCGGGTCCCTGACCTACGAGCAGTACTTC. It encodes CASSPRTSGSLTYEQYF.

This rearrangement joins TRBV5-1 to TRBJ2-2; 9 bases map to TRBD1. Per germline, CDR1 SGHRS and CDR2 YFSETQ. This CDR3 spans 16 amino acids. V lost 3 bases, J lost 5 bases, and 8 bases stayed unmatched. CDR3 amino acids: CASSWRPGQGTGELFF. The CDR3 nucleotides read TGCGCCAGCAGCTGGCGCCCCGGACAGGGGACCGGGGAGCTGTTTTTT.

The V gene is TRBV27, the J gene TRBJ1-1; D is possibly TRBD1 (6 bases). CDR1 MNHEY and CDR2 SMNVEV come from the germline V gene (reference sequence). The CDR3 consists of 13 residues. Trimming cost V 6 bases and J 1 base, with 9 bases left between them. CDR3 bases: TGTGCCAGCAGAGGGGGTGAGAACACTGAAGCTTTCTTT. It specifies CASRGGENTEAFF.

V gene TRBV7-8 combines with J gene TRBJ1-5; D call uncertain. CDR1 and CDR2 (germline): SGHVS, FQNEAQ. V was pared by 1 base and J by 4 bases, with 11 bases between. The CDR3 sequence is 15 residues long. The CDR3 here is CASSLEEGRNQPQHF. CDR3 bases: TGTGCCAGCAGCTTAGAAGAGGGCCGGAATCAGCCCCAGCATTTT.

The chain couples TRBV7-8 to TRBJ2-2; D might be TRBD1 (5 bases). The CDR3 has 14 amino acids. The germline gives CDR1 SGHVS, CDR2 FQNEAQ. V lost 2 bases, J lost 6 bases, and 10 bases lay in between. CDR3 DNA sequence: TGTGCCAGCAGCTTAATCAGGGCTGCCGGGGAGCTGTTTTTT. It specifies CASSLIRAAGELFF. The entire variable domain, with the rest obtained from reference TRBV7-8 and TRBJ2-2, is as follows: GAGVSQSPRYKVAKRGQDVALRCDPISGHVSLFWYQQALGQGPEFLTYFQNEAQLDKSGLPSDRFFAERPEGSVSTLKIQRTQQEDSAVYLCASSLIRAAGELFFGEGSRLTVL.

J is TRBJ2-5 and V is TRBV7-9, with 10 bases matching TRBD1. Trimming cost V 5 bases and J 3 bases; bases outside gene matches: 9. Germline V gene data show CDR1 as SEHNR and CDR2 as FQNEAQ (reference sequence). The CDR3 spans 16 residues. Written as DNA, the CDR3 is TGTGCCAGCAGCCCCGACAGGGGGCGTCATGAAGAGACCCAGTACTTC. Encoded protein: CASSPDRGRHEETQYF. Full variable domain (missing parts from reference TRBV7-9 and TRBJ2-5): DTGVSQNPRHKITKRGQNVTFRCDPISEHNRLYWYRQTLGQGPEFLTYFQNEAQLEKSRLLSDRFSAERPKGSFSTLEIQRTEQGDSAMYLCASSPDRGRHEETQYFGPGTRLLVL.

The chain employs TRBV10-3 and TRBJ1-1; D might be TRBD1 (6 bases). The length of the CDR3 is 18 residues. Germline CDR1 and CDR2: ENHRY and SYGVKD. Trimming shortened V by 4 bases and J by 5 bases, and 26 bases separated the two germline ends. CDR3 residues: CAISVTSMTGRGGTEAFF. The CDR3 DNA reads TGTGCCATCAGTGTCACCTCGATGACCGGCAGGGGTGGAACTGAAGCTTTCTTT.

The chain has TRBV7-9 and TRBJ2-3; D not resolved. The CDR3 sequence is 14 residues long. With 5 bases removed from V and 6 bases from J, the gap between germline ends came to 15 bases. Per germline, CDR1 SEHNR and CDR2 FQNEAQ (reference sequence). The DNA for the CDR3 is TGTGCCAGCAGCCCGAAGTTGGTAGTGGATACGCAGTATTTT. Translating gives CASSPKLVVDTQYF.

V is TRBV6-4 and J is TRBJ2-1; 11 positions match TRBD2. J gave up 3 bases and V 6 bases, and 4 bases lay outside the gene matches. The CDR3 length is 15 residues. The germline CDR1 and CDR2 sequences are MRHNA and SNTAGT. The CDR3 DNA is TGTGCCAGCAGCGAACTAGCGGGGGTCTACAATGAGCAGTTCTTC. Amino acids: CASSELAGVYNEQFF.